The T cell receptor (beta chain) described here comes from a study of CD8+ T cells in alopecia areata. Study context: At a dose of 5 to 10 mg twice daily, oral tofacitinib was given to treated patients.

RNA was isolated and reverse transcribed to cDNA, the sequencing template. Profiling relied on immunoSEQ multiplex PCR, and the TCRdb table lists in-frame clones only, not all of them. The sample holds about 130,000 clones, roughly 58% seen once. Trimming cost V 0 bases and J 2 bases; bases outside gene matches: 7. Germline V gene lookup returns CDR1 MNHEY and CDR2 SVGAGI. The CDR3 consists of 16 residues. Study-level results: An increase in clonality over normal scalp was evident in lesional scalp, especially alopecia totalis/universalis.

Note on this clone: Its antigen is unknown.

The TCR originated in a human donor with alopecia areata. The V gene is TRBV6-5, the J gene TRBJ2-7, with 7 nucleotides matching TRBD2. The sequencing used CD4+ T cells sorted from blood, collected at week 0. The CDR3 nucleotides are TGTGCCAGCAGTTACTCGGATCTCGGGGGGACCTACGAGCAGTACTTC. Translating gives CASSYSDLGGTYEQYF.